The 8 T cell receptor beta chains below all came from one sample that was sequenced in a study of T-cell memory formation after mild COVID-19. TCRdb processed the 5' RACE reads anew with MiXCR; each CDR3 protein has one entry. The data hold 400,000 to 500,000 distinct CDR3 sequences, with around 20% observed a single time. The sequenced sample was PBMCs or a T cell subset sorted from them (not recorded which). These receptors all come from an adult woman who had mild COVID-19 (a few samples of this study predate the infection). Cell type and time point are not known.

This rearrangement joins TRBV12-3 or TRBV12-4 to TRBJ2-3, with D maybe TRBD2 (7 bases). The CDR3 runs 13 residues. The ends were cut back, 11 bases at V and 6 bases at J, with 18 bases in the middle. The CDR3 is CAGGLAGVDTQYF. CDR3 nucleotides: TGTGCCGGGGGCCTGGCGGGAGTCGATACGCAGTATTTT.

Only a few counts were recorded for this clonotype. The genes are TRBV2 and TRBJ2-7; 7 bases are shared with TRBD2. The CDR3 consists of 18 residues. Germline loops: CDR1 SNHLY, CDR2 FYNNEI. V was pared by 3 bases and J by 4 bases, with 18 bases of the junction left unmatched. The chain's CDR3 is CASSEFWGRRGSKYEQYF. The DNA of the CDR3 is TGTGCCAGCAGTGAGTTCTGGGGACGTCGCGGGAGTAAATACGAGCAGTACTTC.

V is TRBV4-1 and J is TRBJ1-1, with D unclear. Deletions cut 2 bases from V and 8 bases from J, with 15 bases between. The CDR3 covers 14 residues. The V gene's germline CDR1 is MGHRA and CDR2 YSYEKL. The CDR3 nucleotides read TGCGCCAGCAGCCAACCGAAAAGGCATAGGGAAGCTTTCTTT. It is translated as CASSQPKRHREAFF.

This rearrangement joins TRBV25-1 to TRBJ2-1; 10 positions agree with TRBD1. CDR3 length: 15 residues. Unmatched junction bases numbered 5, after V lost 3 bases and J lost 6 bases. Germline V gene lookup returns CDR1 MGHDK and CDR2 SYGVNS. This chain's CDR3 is CASSEPGQGTNEQFF. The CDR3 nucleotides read TGTGCCAGCAGTGAGCCGGGACAGGGGACCAATGAGCAGTTCTTC.

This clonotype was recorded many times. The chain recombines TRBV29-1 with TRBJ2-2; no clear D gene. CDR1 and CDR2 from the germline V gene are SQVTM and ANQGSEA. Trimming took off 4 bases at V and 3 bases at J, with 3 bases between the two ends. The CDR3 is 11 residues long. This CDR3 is CSVADTGELFF. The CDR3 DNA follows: TGCAGCGTTGCCGACACCGGGGAGCTGTTTTTT.

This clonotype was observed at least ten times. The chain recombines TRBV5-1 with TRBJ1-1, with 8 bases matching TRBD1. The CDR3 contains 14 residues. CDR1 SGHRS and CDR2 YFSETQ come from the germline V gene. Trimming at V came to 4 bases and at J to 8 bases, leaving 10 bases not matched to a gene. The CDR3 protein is CASSQGQEAAEAFF. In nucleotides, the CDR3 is TGCGCCAGCAGCCAGGGACAGGAAGCTGCGGAAGCTTTCTTT. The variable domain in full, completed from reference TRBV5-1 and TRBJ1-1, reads KAGVTQTPRYLIKTRGQQVTLSCSPISGHRSVSWYQQTPGQGLQFLFEYFSETQRNKGNFPGRFSGRQFSNSRSEMNVSTLELGDSALYLCASSQGQEAAEAFFGQGTRLTVV.

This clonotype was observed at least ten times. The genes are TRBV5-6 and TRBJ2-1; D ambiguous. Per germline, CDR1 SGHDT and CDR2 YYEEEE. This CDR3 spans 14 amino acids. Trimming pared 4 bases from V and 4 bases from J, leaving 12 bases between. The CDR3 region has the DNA TGTGCCAGCAGCAGCTTGGGTGGGTACAATGAGCAGTTCTTC. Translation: CASSSLGGYNEQFF.

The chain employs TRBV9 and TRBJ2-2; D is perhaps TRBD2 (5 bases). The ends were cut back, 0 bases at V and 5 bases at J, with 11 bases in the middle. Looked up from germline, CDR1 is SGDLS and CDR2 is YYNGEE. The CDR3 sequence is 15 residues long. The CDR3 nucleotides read TGTGCCAGCAGCGTAGTGGCAGGCGGGACCGGGGAGCTGTTTTTT. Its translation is CASSVVAGGTGELFF.